The next 22 T cell receptor beta chains were all read from a single sample in a study of cytomegalovirus exposure and HLA in healthy donors. The PCR used 60 Vbeta and 13 Jbeta primers. TCRdb keeps only in-frame clones here, not all; method: immunoSEQ multiplex PCR. The sample yields 150,000 to 200,000 clones, roughly 80% seen once. Source material: PBMCs. All receptors come from a young woman in good health and CMV-seronegative.

The rearrangement links TRBV29-1 to TRBJ2-4, with 11 bases aligning to TRBD2. Germline lookup yields CDR1 SQVTM and CDR2 ANQGSEA. The CDR3 sequence is 15 residues long. V was pared by 4 bases and J by 7 bases, with 9 bases of the junction left unmatched. CDR3 in amino acids: CSVGWPSGRSNIQYF. In nucleotides, the CDR3 is TGCAGCGTTGGCTGGCCTAGCGGGAGGTCCAACATTCAGTACTTC.

The chain employs TRBV6-1 and TRBJ2-1, with 11 positions matching TRBD2. The V and J ends lost 6 bases and 4 bases, in that order; junction bases with no gene match: 5. Germline CDR1 is MNHNS and CDR2 is SASEGT. The CDR3 is made up of 15 amino acids. CDR3 in amino acids: CASSWGLAEYNEQFF. As DNA, the CDR3 is TGTGCCAGCAGCTGGGGACTAGCGGAGTACAATGAGCAGTTCTTC.

The chain combines TRBV7-8 with TRBJ2-1; 8 bases are a match to TRBD2. This CDR3 has 18 residues. Germline loops: CDR1 SGHVS, CDR2 FQNEAQ. Trimming cost V 4 bases and J 3 bases; bases outside gene matches: 14. CDR3 loop: CASSYIPTLAGIYNEQFF. Written as DNA, the CDR3 is TGTGCCAGCAGCTACATCCCGACGCTAGCGGGTATCTACAATGAGCAGTTCTTC.

This chain connects TRBV2 to TRBJ2-1, with 11 bases matching TRBD2. The CDR3 extends over 19 amino acids. The J segment lost 1 base and the V segment lost 1 base, leaving 9 bases of the junction unmatched. The germline gives CDR1 SNHLY, CDR2 FYNNEI. The CDR3 DNA is TGTGCCAGCAGTGAAGTGACTAGCGGGGACCTCGAGTCCTACAATGAGCAGTTCTTC. It encodes CASSEVTSGDLESYNEQFF. Full variable domain (rest looked up from reference TRBV2 and TRBJ2-1): EPEVTQTPSHQVTQMGQEVILRCVPISNHLYFYWYRQILGQKVEFLVSFYNNEISEKSEIFDDQFSVERPDGSNFTLKIRSTKLEDSAMYFCASSEVTSGDLESYNEQFFGPGTRLTVL.

The chain links TRBV5-1 to TRBJ2-7; 7 bases match TRBD1. There are 13 residues in the CDR3. J lost 5 bases, V lost 2 bases, and 4 bases had no gene match. CDR1 is SGHRS and CDR2 is YFSETQ in the germline V gene. DNA of the CDR3: TGCGCCAGCAGCTTAATGGGACAGAACGAGCAGTACTTC. This sequence encodes CASSLMGQNEQYF.

The chain couples TRBV14 to TRBJ2-1, with D possibly matching TRBD2 (6 bases). Trimming pared 3 bases from V and 9 bases from J, leaving 24 bases between. The CDR3 spans 17 residues. The germline V gene encodes CDR1 SGHDN and CDR2 FVKESK. CDR3 DNA sequence: TGTGCCAGCAGCCACCAGACTAGTGTCCGGATACGTATTGAGCAGTTCTTC. Protein sequence: CASSHQTSVRIRIEQFF.

The V call is TRBV10-3, the J call TRBJ2-1; the D gene is possibly TRBD2 (6 bases). The V gene's germline CDR1 is ENHRY and CDR2 SYGVKD. This CDR3 comprises 13 residues. V was clipped by 4 bases and J by 7 bases, with 11 bases between them. CDR3 DNA: TGTGCCATCAGTGGGGGGGACGAGAATGAGCAGTTCTTC. Residues: CAISGGDENEQFF.

Concerning this clone: Its ends do not fully match the called genes, so a read error is possible. The rearrangement joins TRBV7-7 to TRBJ2-5; a weak D match, TRBD1 (6 bases). Germline V lookup: CDR1 SSHAT, CDR2 FNYEAQ (reference sequence). This CDR3 has 14 residues. CDR3 loop: CASSPRQDQETQYF. DNA of the CDR3: TGTGCTAGCAGCCCCCGACAGGACCAAGAGACCCAGTACTTC.

The table lists this clone with a few counts. This rearrangement joins TRBV28 to TRBJ1-5, with D perhaps TRBD1 (6 bases). The CDR3 runs to 14 residues. Trimming took 4 bases from V and 4 from J, leaving 11 bases between them. Germline assignment: CDR1 MDHEN and CDR2 SYDVKM. The CDR3 spells CASSSAQGNQPQHF. Here the CDR3 DNA reads TGTGCCAGCAGTTCCGCACAGGGAAATCAGCCCCAGCATTTT.

The rearrangement uses TRBV6-5 and TRBJ2-7; 8 nucleotides align to TRBD2. This CDR3 has 14 residues. Germline assignment: CDR1 MNHEY and CDR2 SVGAGI. J was trimmed by 5 bases and V by 5 bases; bases with no gene match: 8. CDR3 DNA sequence: TGTGCCAGCAGTGGAGTGCGGGAGGCCCACGAGCAGTACTTC. Protein: CASSGVREAHEQYF.

V gene TRBV6-5 combines with J gene TRBJ1-4, with D possibly matching TRBD1 (5 bases). The CDR3 contains 13 residues. Trimming stripped 2 bases from V and 8 bases from J, with 9 bases between. Germline CDR1 reads MNHEY; CDR2 reads SVGAGI. This CDR3 reads CASSYSGGEKLFF. CDR3 nucleotide sequence: TGTGCCAGCAGTTACAGCGGGGGGGAAAAACTGTTTTTT.

This chain connects TRBV10-1 to TRBJ2-1, with 7 bases lining up with TRBD2. Germline V gene lookup returns CDR1 WNHNN and CDR2 SYGVQD (reference sequence). The CDR3 is made up of 14 amino acids. The V gene end was trimmed by 10 bases and the J gene end by 8 bases; junction bases not matched to a gene: 14. CDR3 loop: CATRGGREVDEQFF. The CDR3 coding sequence is TGCGCCACCAGAGGAGGTCGGGAGGTCGATGAGCAGTTCTTC.

This clone was found a few times. The chain carries TRBV6-5 and TRBJ2-2, with 7 bases lining up with TRBD2. The CDR3 is made up of 13 amino acids. The V segment lost 8 bases and the J segment 8 bases; nucleotides outside the gene matches: 8. Germline V gene data show CDR1 as MNHEY and CDR2 as SVGAGI. The CDR3 bases are TGTGCCAGCCGCCGGGGGGAAGTGGGGGAGCTGTTTTTT. Amino acids: CASRRGEVGELFF.

This clone was observed a few times. The chain couples TRBV4-1 to TRBJ2-7, with 10 bases aligning to TRBD2. This CDR3 region has 16 residues. Germline trimming cut 0 bases from V and 7 bases from J; bases unmatched to any gene: 9. Germline lookup yields CDR1 MGHRA and CDR2 YSYEKL. Written as DNA, the CDR3 is TGCGCCAGCAGCCAAGACGGGCTAGCGGGAGCGGGGGAGCAGTACTTC. This codes for CASSQDGLAGAGEQYF.

This clone was observed a few times. The rearrangement uses TRBV5-1 and TRBJ1-4; weak D call: TRBD1 (6 bases). The CDR3 length is 15 residues. From germline, CDR1 is SGHRS and CDR2 YFSETQ. V gave up 5 bases and J gave up 2 bases, with 13 bases separating them. CDR3: CASRATGNTNEKLFF. CDR3 DNA sequence: TGCGCCAGCAGGGCTACAGGGAACACTAATGAAAAACTGTTTTTT.

V and J are TRBV11-2 and TRBJ2-7, with 9 positions matching TRBD2. J lost 2 bases, V lost 5 bases, and 7 bases had no gene match. Per the germline V gene, CDR1 is SGHAT and CDR2 is FQNNGV. The CDR3 contains 15 residues. The CDR3 DNA reads as TGTGCCAGCAGCGCCGGACTAGCGACTACCTACGAGCAGTACTTC. Its protein is CASSAGLATTYEQYF.

This rearrangement joins TRBV11-2 to TRBJ2-5; 8 bases agree with TRBD1. This CDR3 spans 15 amino acids. Germline values: CDR1 SGHAT, CDR2 FQNNGV. Trimming removed 5 bases from V and 4 bases from J; junction bases left unmatched: 9. The CDR3 DNA is TGTGCCAGCAGCCTGACCTGGACAGGGAGAGAGACCCAGTACTTC. This translates into CASSLTWTGRETQYF.

This sequence joins TRBV28 and TRBJ2-2; 7 bases are shared with TRBD1. Per the germline V gene, CDR1 is MDHEN and CDR2 is SYDVKM. This CDR3 has 16 residues. The junction had 8 bases not matched to a gene; V was cut back by 1 base and J by 6 bases. In nucleotides, the CDR3 is TGTGCCAGCAGTTTATCTGGGCAGGGGGTTGCCGGGGAGCTGTTTTTT. It translates to CASSLSGQGVAGELFF. Full variable domain (remainder filled in from reference TRBV28 and TRBJ2-2): DVKVTQSSRYLVKRTGEKVFLECVQDMDHENMFWYRQDPGLGLRLIYFSYDVKMKEKGDIPEGYSVSREKKERFSLILESASTNQTSMYLCASSLSGQGVAGELFFGEGSRLTVL.

The rearrangement uses TRBV5-1 and TRBJ2-1; the match to TRBD2 covers 10 bases. Germline CDR1 SGHRS, CDR2 YFSETQ. With V trimmed by 4 bases and J by 0 bases, 10 bases remained unmatched. The CDR3 is made up of 18 amino acids. Here the CDR3 DNA reads TGCGCCAGCAGCCTCTCGGGGACTAGCGCCAGCTCCTACAATGAGCAGTTCTTC. It encodes CASSLSGTSASSYNEQFF.

The chain links TRBV7-9 to TRBJ2-7; 7 bases match TRBD1. Germline trimming cut 5 bases from V and 6 bases from J; bases unmatched to any gene: 7. The CDR3 contains 13 residues. Germline assignment: CDR1 SEHNR and CDR2 FQNEAQ (reference sequence). CDR3 residues: CASSDRDPFEQYV. For the CDR3, the DNA is TGTGCCAGCAGCGACAGGGATCCCTTCGAGCAGTACGTC.

This chain joins TRBV25-1 and TRBJ1-2; a possible D gene is TRBD1 (5 bases). From germline, CDR1 is MGHDK and CDR2 SYGVNS. Trimming took 1 base from V and 1 from J, leaving 7 bases between them. CDR3 size: 14 residues. In DNA, the CDR3 is TGTGCCAGCAGTGAATTGGGGCGTAACTATGGCTACACCTTC. Protein: CASSELGRNYGYTF.

The chain couples TRBV7-6 to TRBJ2-7; 13 positions match TRBD2. The ends lost 5 bases at V and 4 bases at J; junction bases unmatched: 8. Germline V gene sequence: CDR1 SGHVS, CDR2 FNYEAQ. The CDR3 extends over 16 amino acids. CDR3: CASSPLTSGRTYEQYF. The CDR3 DNA follows: TGTGCCAGCAGCCCCCTGACTAGCGGGAGGACGTACGAGCAGTACTTC.